This passage covers 18 T cell receptor beta chains from one sample sequenced in a study of T cells in Graves' hyperthyroidism and ophthalmopathy. Template material for amplifying TCR beta CDR3 regions consisted of RNA transcripts. First-round RT-PCR targeting the TCR CDR3 was performed with the HTBI primer set. TCRdb re-called the multiplex PCR reads with MiXCR, one entry per CDR3 protein. The sample has some 350,000 distinct CDR3 sequences; under 20% are singletons. The sample was blood. These receptors were taken from a woman between 18 and 29 years old with Graves' hyperthyroidism.

This clonotype was counted ten times or more. The V gene is TRBV5-1, the J gene TRBJ1-5, with D uncertain. V was pared by 1 base and J by 7 bases, with 15 bases between. CDR1 and CDR2 from the germline V gene are SGHRS and YFSETQ. CDR3 length: 15 amino acids. DNA for the CDR3: TGCGCCAGCAGCTTGTTTGGGGAGCGCGGGCAGCCCCAGCATTTT. This sequence encodes CASSLFGERGQPQHF.

This clonotype was observed at least ten times. The chain combines TRBV2 with TRBJ2-7; TRBD1 might be the D (5 bases). Germline V gene sequence: CDR1 SNHLY, CDR2 FYNNEI. Trimming shortened V by 6 bases and J by 2 bases, and 14 bases separated the two germline ends. This CDR3 contains 14 residues. This CDR3 reads CASRSTQGTYEQYF. CDR3 coding DNA: TGTGCCAGCAGGTCTACCCAGGGTACCTACGAGCAGTACTTC.

At least ten counts were recorded for this clonotype. V is TRBV7-2 and J is TRBJ1-5, with TRBD1 matching 8 bases. Germline V lookup: CDR1 SGHTA, CDR2 FQGNSA. The CDR3 is made up of 18 amino acids. Trimming took 5 bases from V and 5 from J; bases not matched to a gene: 17. CDR3 DNA: TGTGCCAGCAGCCCGCGGGGGGGCGGGACAGGTCTTCATCAGCCCCAGCATTTT. Its translation is CASSPRGGGTGLHQPQHF.

This chain uses TRBV12-3 or TRBV12-4 with TRBJ1-2; D call uncertain. V was shortened by 1 base and J by 4 bases, with 10 bases between the two germline ends. The CDR3 is made up of 14 amino acids. This chain's CDR3 is CASSLEPDLYGYTF. CDR3 DNA sequence: TGTGCCAGCAGTTTAGAACCGGACCTCTATGGCTACACCTTC.

This clonotype was observed a handful of times. The chain uses TRBV2 and TRBJ2-1; 7 bases line up with TRBD2. The length of the CDR3 is 16 residues. Germline CDR1 is SNHLY and CDR2 is FYNNEI. The V segment lost 6 bases and the J segment 1 base; nucleotides outside the gene matches: 9. The CDR3 is CASRIRGGVSYNEQFF. Here the CDR3 DNA reads TGTGCCAGCAGAATTCGTGGGGGGGTGTCCTACAATGAGCAGTTCTTC.

In its sample, this clonotype was seen many times. This chain joins TRBV28 and TRBJ1-2, with no clear D. The germline V and J ends were trimmed by 1 base and 4 bases, with 7 bases remaining between them. The CDR3 runs to 13 residues. The V gene's germline CDR1 is MDHEN and CDR2 SYDVKM. The CDR3 DNA sequence: TGTGCCAGCAGTTTATCAGCGCTCTATGGCTACACCTTC. Protein product: CASSLSALYGYTF.

This clonotype showed up many times. J is TRBJ2-5 and V is TRBV7-9; D is perhaps TRBD2 (5 bases). The germline gives CDR1 SEHNR, CDR2 FQNEAQ (reference sequence). Trimming stripped 5 bases from V and 5 bases from J, with 18 bases between. This CDR3 is 15 amino acids long. Here the CDR3 DNA reads TGTGCCAGCAGCCCTCGACGAAAAGCGGCGGAGACCCAGTACTTC. The encoded protein is CASSPRRKAAETQYF.

The chain is built from TRBV30 and TRBJ2-7; TRBD1 agrees at 7 bases. The germline gives CDR1 GTSNPN, CDR2 SVGIG (reference sequence). This CDR3 spans 13 amino acids. With 3 bases clipped from V and 2 bases from J, the junction kept 4 bases outside the gene matches. CDR3 sequence: CAWRPTGTYEQYF. CDR3 bases: TGTGCCTGGAGACCGACAGGGACCTACGAGCAGTACTTC.

In its sample, this clonotype was seen many times. Its ends do not fully match the called genes, so a read error is possible. The J gene is TRBJ2-7, the V gene TRBV6-5; perhaps TRBD2 as D (6 bases). The V gene's germline CDR1 is MNHEY and CDR2 SVGAGI. The length of the CDR3 is 15 residues. The CDR3 region is CASSYPLGDSDEQYF. The CDR3 DNA follows: TGTGCCAGCAGTTACCCCCTAGGGGACTCCGACGAGCAGTACTTC.

This clonotype has ten or more counts. The chain has TRBV20-1 and TRBJ2-7; 7 nucleotides match TRBD1. Trimming cost V 6 bases and J 3 bases; bases outside gene matches: 11. This CDR3 region has 14 residues. CDR1 and CDR2 (germline): DFQATT, SNEGSKA (reference sequence). CDR3 loop: CSARQDRKVYEQYF. As DNA, the CDR3 is TGCAGTGCGCGACAGGACAGGAAGGTCTACGAGCAGTACTTC.

This clonotype was detected ten times or more. V usage is TRBV12-3 or TRBV12-4 and J usage is TRBJ2-5; no definite D call. This CDR3 has 13 amino acids. The germline V and J ends were trimmed by 4 bases and 12 bases, with 18 bases remaining between them. This CDR3 reads CASSSMARNTEYF. The CDR3, as DNA: TGTGCCAGCAGTTCCATGGCTAGAAACACGGAGTACTTC.

This clonotype was seen many times. The J gene is TRBJ2-7, the V gene TRBV28, with D possibly matching TRBD2 (5 bases). CDR1 and CDR2 from the germline V gene are MDHEN and SYDVKM. The CDR3 extends over 14 amino acids. The V end lost 3 bases, the J end lost 2 bases, and 11 bases lay between the germline ends. CDR3 loop: CASSFLGLTYEQYF. The DNA for the CDR3 is TGTGCCAGCAGTTTTCTCGGACTTACCTACGAGCAGTACTTC.

This clonotype was counted at least ten times. Germline is not matched at one junction end, which may reflect a read error. Here the CDR3 DNA reads TGTGCTAGCAGCCTGGGGGACAGATACACCGGGGAGCTGTTTTTT. Translated: CASSLGDRYTGELFF. The genes are TRBV7-7 and TRBJ2-2; 7 bases line up with TRBD1. The CDR3 runs to 15 residues. In germline, CDR1 is SSHAT, CDR2 FNYEAQ (reference sequence).

This clonotype was seen ten or more times. V and J are TRBV6-1 and TRBJ1-5; D is uncertain. CDR1 MNHNS and CDR2 SASEGT come from the germline V gene. Trimming cost V 6 bases and J 0 bases, with 9 bases left between them. CDR3 length: 14 residues. This CDR3 is CASSRMYSNQPQHF. CDR3 sequence (DNA): TGTGCCAGCAGCAGAATGTATAGCAATCAGCCCCAGCATTTT.

This clonotype appeared a few times. V usage is TRBV9 and J usage is TRBJ1-1; D is ambiguous. V lost 4 bases and J 4 bases, leaving 17 bases between the germline ends. Germline V lookup: CDR1 SGDLS, CDR2 YYNGEE. The CDR3 has 15 residues. The CDR3 here is CASSLSGSLLTEAFF. The CDR3 DNA is TGTGCCAGCAGCCTCTCTGGGAGCCTACTCACTGAAGCTTTCTTT.

Concerning this clonotype: One end of the junction does not line up with germline, which may come from a read error. This chain connects TRBV20-1 to TRBJ1-5; D is unresolved. There are 14 residues in the CDR3. Germline V gene sequence: CDR1 DFQATT, CDR2 SNEGSKA (reference sequence). CDR3 sequence (DNA): TGCAGTGCTAGAGGTGGCGATAGCAATCAGGCCCAGCATTTT. This translates into CSARGGDSNQAQHF.

This clonotype was found many times. Given a much more abundant clone one base away, this may be a read error. The rearrangement uses TRBV6-1 and TRBJ1-1; D not certain. Germline assignment: CDR1 MNHNS and CDR2 SASEGT. CDR3 length: 15 residues. Trimming took 4 bases from V and 0 from J, leaving 12 bases between them. CDR3 nucleotide sequence: TGTGCCAGCAGTGGACTGGCAGGACTGAACACTGAAGCTTTCTTT. It codes for CASSGLAGLNTEAFF.

This clonotype has ten or more counts. This chain uses TRBV27 with TRBJ1-1, with D uncertain. CDR3 length equals 16 residues. From germline, CDR1 is MNHEY and CDR2 SMNVEV (reference sequence). Trimming shortened V by 2 bases and J by 4 bases, and 17 bases separated the two germline ends. The CDR3 DNA is TGTGCCAGCAGTTTAAAGGGCGGCCTTAGGGCCACTGAAGCTTTCTTT. This sequence encodes CASSLKGGLRATEAFF.